Listed here are 5 T cell receptor beta chains from one sample, sequenced in a study of OX40 agonist ivuxolimab in advanced cancers. The method was immunoSEQ multiplex PCR; TCRdb's version includes in-frame clones alone and lacks a portion of them. The sample holds 60,000 or so clones; around 84% are singletons and the top ten take 1%. The sample here was CD4+ or CD8+ T cells sorted from blood, taken in a trial of the OX40 agonist ivuxolimab. These receptors were taken from an adult with an advanced solid tumor such as melanoma, head and neck, liver or kidney cancer.

The chain couples TRBV5-1 to TRBJ2-1; no clear D. Trimming removed 2 bases from V and 9 bases from J, with 9 bases in between. CDR1 is SGHRS and CDR2 is YFSETQ in the germline V gene. The CDR3 sequence is 12 residues long. The CDR3 DNA reads TGCGCCAGCAGCTTATGGGGAATTGAGCAGTTCTTC. This codes for CASSLWGIEQFF.

V usage is TRBV5-4 and J usage is TRBJ1-5; the D gene is possibly TRBD1 (6 bases). The CDR3 loop spans 13 amino acids. Germline V lookup: CDR1 SGHNT, CDR2 YYREEE (reference sequence). The germline V and J ends were trimmed by 6 bases and 7 bases, with 14 bases remaining between them. The CDR3 sequence: CASTLDSRQPQHF. The CDR3 DNA reads TGTGCCAGCACCCTGGACAGTCGGCAGCCCCAGCATTTT.

The chain links TRBV18 to TRBJ2-1, with a tentative D call TRBD2 (6 bases). This CDR3 has 13 residues. V lost 6 bases, J lost 9 bases, and 15 bases lay in between. Germline V CDR1 and CDR2: KGHSH, LQKENI. The CDR3 DNA sequence: TGTGCCAGCTCTCTGCTCGGGGGTAGTGAGCAGTTCTTC. Amino acid sequence: CASSLLGGSEQFF.

The chain is built from TRBV11-2 and TRBJ2-7; tentative D call: TRBD1 (6 bases). V dropped 4 bases and J dropped 4 bases, with 8 bases sitting between them. There are 12 residues in the CDR3. From germline, CDR1 is SGHAT and CDR2 FQNNGV. CDR3 amino acids: CASSWDTYEQYF. CDR3 coding DNA: TGTGCCAGCAGCTGGGACACTTACGAGCAGTACTTC.

The chain has TRBV7-8 and TRBJ2-3; a weak D match, TRBD1 (5 bases). The CDR3 runs to 17 residues. Germline values: CDR1 SGHVS, CDR2 FQNEAQ. V dropped 2 bases and J dropped 3 bases, with 18 bases sitting between them. The CDR3 here is CASSLSFWGEATDTQYF. The CDR3 nucleotides read TGTGCCAGCAGCTTAAGTTTCTGGGGCGAAGCGACAGATACGCAGTATTTT.